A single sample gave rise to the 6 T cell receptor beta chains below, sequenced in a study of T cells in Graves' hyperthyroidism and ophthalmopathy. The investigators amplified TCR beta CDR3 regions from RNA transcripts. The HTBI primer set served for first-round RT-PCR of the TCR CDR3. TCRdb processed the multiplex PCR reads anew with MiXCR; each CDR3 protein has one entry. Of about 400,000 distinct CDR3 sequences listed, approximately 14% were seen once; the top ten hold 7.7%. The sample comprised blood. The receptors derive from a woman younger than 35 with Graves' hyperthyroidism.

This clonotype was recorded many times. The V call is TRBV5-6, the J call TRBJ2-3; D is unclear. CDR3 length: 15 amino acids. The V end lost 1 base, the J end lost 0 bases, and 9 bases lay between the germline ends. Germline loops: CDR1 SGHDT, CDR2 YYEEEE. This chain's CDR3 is CASSLSEVSTDTQYF. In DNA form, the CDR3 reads TGTGCCAGCAGCTTGTCTGAGGTTAGCACAGATACGCAGTATTTT.

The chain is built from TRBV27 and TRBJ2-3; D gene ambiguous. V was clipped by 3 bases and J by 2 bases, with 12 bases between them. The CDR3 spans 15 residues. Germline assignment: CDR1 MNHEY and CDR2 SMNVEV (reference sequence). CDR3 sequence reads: CASSFVQRDTDTQYF. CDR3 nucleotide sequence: TGTGCCAGCAGTTTTGTACAAAGGGACACAGATACGCAGTATTTT.

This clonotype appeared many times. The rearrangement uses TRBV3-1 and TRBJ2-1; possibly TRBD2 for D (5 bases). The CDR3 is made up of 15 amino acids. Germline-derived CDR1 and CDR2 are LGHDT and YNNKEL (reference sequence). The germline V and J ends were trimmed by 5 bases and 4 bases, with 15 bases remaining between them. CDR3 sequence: CASSASGRVYNEQFF. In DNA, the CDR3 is TGTGCCAGCAGCGCCAGCGGTAGAGTGTACAATGAGCAGTTCTTC.

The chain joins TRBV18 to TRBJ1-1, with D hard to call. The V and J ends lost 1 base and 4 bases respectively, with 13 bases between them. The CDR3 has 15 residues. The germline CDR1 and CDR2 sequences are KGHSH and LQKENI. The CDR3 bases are TGTGCCAGCTCACCACTTCAGGCAAAGAGCACTGAAGCTTTCTTT. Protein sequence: CASSPLQAKSTEAFF.

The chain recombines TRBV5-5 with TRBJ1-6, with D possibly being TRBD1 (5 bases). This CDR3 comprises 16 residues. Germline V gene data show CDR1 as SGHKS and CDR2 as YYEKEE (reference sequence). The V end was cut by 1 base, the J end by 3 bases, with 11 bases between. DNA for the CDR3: TGTGCCAGCAGCTTGCTGCTCGACAGCTATAATTCACCCCTCCACTTT. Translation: CASSLLLDSYNSPLHF.

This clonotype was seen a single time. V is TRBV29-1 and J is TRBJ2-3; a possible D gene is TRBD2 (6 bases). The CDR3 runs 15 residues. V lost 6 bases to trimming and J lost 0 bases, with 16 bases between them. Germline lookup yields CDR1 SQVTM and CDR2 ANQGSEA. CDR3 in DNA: TGCAGCGTCTCAGGGTCTAGCGATAGCACAGATACGCAGTATTTT. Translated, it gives CSVSGSSDSTDTQYF.